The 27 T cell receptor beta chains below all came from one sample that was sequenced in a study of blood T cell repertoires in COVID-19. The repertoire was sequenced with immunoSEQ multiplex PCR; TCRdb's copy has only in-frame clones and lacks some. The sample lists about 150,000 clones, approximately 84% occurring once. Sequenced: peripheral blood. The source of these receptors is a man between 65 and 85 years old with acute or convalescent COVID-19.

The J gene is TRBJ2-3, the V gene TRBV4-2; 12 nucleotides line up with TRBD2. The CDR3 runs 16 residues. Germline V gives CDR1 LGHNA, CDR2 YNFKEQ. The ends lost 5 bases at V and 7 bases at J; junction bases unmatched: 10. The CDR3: CASSEPLAGGRNTQYF. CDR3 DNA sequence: TGTGCCAGCAGCGAACCTCTAGCGGGAGGGCGGAATACGCAGTATTTT.

DNA of the CDR3: TGTGCCAGCAGCCCCCCGGGACACACCTACGAGCAGTACTTC. It encodes CASSPPGHTYEQYF. V usage is TRBV2 and J usage is TRBJ2-7, with D maybe TRBD1 (6 bases). Germline CDR1 reads SNHLY; CDR2 reads FYNNEI. The V gene lost 6 bases and the J gene lost 2 bases, with 14 bases spanning the gap. The CDR3 sequence is 14 residues long.

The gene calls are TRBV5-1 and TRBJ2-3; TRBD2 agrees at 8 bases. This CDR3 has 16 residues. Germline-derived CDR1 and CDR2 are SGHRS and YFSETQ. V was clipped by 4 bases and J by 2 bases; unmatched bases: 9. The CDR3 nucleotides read TGCGCCAGCAGCGCGGGGGGCGGCGGGGTCACAGATACGCAGTATTTT. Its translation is CASSAGGGGVTDTQYF.

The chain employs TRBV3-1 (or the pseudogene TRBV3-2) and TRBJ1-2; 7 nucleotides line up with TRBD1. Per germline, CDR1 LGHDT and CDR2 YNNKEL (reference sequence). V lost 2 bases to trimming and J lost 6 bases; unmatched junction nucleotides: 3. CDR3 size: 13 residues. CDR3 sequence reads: CASSQQQGNGYTF. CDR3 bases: TGTGCCAGCAGCCAACAACAGGGGAATGGCTACACCTTC.

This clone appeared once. In DNA, the CDR3 is TGTGCCAGTAGTATACGACAGGGCAGGATATACAGTTCACCCCTCCACTTT. Protein product: CASSIRQGRIYSSPLHF. The chain links TRBV19 to TRBJ1-6, with 7 bases identical to TRBD1. Germline lookup yields CDR1 LNHDA and CDR2 SQIVND (reference sequence). The CDR3 is 17 residues long. Trimming removed 2 bases from V and 9 bases from J; junction bases left unmatched: 13.

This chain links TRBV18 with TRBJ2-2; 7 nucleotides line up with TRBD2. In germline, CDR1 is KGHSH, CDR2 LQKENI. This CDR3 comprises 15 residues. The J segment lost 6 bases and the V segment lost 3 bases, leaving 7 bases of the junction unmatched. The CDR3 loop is CASSPSGEIAGELFF. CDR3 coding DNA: TGTGCCAGCTCACCCAGCGGGGAGATTGCCGGGGAGCTGTTTTTT.

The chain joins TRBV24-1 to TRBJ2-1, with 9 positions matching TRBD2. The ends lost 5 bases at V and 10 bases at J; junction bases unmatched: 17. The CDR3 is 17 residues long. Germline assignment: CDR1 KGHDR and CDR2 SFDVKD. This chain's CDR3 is CATSGISPGLAGQEQFF. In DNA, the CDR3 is TGTGCCACCAGTGGCATTTCACCGGGACTAGCCGGCCAGGAGCAGTTCTTC.

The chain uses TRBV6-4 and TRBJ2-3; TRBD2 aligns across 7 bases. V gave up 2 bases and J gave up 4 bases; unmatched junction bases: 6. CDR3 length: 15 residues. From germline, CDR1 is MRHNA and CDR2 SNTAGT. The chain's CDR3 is CASSDEAGSADTQYF. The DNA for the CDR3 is TGTGCCAGCAGTGACGAAGCGGGGAGCGCAGATACGCAGTATTTT.

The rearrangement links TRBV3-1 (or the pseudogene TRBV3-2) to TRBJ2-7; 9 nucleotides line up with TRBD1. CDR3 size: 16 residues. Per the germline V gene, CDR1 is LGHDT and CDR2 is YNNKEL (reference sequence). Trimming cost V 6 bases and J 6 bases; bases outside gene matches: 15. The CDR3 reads CASSINPTGGIREQYF. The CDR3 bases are TGTGCCAGCAGTATAAATCCGACAGGGGGGATACGCGAGCAGTACTTC.

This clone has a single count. The CDR3 DNA is TGTGCCAGCAGTCCCCTCCGTCCGAATGGCCTCACTGAAGCTTTCTTT. It encodes CASSPLRPNGLTEAFF. This chain links TRBV28 with TRBJ1-1; D uncertain. Trimming took 5 bases from V and 4 from J, leaving 20 bases between them. Germline V gene data show CDR1 as MDHEN and CDR2 as SYDVKM. The CDR3 totals 16 residues.

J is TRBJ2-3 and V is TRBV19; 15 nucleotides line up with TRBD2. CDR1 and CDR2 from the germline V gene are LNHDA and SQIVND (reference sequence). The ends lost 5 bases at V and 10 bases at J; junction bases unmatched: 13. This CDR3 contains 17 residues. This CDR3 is CASSPYGTSGGTAAQYF. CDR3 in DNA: TGTGCCAGTAGTCCCTACGGGACTAGCGGGGGGACGGCGGCGCAGTATTTT.

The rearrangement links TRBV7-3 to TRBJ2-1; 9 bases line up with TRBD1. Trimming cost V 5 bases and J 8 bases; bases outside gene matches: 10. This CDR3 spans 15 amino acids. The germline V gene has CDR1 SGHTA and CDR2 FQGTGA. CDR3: CASSLSGQGNYEQFF. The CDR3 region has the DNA TGTGCCAGCAGCCTTTCGGGACAGGGTAACTATGAGCAGTTCTTC.

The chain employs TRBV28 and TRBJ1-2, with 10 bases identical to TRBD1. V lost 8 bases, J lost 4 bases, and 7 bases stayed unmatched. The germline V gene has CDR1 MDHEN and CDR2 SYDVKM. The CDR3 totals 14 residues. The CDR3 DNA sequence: TGTGCCAGCTCACGGGACAGGGGTTTCTATGGCTACACCTTC. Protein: CASSRDRGFYGYTF.

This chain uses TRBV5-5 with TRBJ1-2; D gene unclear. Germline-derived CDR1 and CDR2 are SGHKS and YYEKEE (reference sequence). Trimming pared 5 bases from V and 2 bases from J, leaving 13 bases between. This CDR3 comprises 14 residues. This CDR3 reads CASSPLGGNYGYTF. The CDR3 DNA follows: TGTGCCAGCAGTCCTCTTGGAGGGAACTATGGCTACACCTTC.

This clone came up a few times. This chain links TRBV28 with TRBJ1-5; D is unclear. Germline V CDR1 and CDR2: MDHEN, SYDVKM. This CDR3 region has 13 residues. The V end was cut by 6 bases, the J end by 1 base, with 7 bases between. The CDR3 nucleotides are TGTGCCAGCAGAAGGGAGAGCAATCAGCCCCAGCATTTT. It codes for CASRRESNQPQHF.

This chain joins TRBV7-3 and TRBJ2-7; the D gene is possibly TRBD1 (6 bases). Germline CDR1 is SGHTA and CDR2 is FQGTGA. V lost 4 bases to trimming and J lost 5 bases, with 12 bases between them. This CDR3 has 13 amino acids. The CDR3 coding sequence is TGTGCCAGCAGCTGGTCACAGGGAAACGAGCAGTACTTC. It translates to CASSWSQGNEQYF. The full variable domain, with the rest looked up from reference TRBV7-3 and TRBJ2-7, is GAGVSQTPSNKVTEKGKYVELRCDPISGHTALYWYRQSLGQGPEFLIYFQGTGAADDSGLPNDRFFAVRPEGSVSTLKIQRTERGDSAVYLCASSWSQGNEQYFGPGTRLTVT.

CDR3 nucleotide sequence: TGTGCCAGCAGCCCAGCCCGACAATCCTCGTCCGGGGAGCTGTTTTTT. Translating gives CASSPARQSSSGELFF. The genes are TRBV3-1 (or the pseudogene TRBV3-2) and TRBJ2-2; D is undetermined. The CDR3 length is 16 residues. Per germline, CDR1 LGHDT and CDR2 YNNKEL (reference sequence). V lost 4 bases to trimming and J lost 6 bases, with 18 bases between them.

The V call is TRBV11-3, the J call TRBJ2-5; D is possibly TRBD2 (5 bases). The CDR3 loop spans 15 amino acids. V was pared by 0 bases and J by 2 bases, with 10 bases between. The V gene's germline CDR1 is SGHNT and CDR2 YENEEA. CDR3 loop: CASSLDGRLQETQYF. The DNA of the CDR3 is TGTGCCAGCAGCTTAGATGGGAGACTACAAGAGACCCAGTACTTC.

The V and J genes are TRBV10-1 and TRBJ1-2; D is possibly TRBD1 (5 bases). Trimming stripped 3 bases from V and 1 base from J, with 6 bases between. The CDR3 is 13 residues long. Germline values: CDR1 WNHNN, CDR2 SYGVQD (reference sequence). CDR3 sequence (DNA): TGCGCCAGCAGTGAAGGGGTTAACTATGGCTACACCTTC. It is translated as CASSEGVNYGYTF.

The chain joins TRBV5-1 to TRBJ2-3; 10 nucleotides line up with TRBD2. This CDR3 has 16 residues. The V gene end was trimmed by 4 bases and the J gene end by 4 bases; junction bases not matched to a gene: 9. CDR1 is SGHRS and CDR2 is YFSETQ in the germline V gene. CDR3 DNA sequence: TGCGCCAGCAGCCCCCCCCTAGCGGGAGATCCAGATACGCAGTATTTT. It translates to CASSPPLAGDPDTQYF. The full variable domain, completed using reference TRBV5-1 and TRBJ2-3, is KAGVTQTPRYLIKTRGQQVTLSCSPISGHRSVSWYQQTPGQGLQFLFEYFSETQRNKGNFPGRFSGRQFSNSRSEMNVSTLELGDSALYLCASSPPLAGDPDTQYFGPGTRLTVL.

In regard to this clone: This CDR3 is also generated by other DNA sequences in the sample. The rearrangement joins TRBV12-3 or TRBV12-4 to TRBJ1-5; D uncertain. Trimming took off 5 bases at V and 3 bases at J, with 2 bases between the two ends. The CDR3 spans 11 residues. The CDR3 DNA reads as TGTGCCAGCAGTCTCAATCAGCCCCAGCATTTT. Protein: CASSLNQPQHF.

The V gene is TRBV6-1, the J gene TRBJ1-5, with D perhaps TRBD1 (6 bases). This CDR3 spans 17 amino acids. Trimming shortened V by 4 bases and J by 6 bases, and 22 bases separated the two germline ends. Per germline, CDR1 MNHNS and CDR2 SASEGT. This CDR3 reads CASSGNLQQGRSQPQHF. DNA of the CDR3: TGTGCCAGCAGTGGGAACCTACAACAGGGAAGGTCTCAGCCCCAGCATTTT.

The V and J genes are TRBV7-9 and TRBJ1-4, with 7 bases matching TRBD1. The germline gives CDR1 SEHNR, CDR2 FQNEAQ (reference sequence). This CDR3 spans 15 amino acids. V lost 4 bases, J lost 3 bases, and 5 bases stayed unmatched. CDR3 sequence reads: CASSSRQGANEKLFF. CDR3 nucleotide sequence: TGTGCCAGCAGCTCCCGACAGGGCGCTAATGAAAAACTGTTTTTT.

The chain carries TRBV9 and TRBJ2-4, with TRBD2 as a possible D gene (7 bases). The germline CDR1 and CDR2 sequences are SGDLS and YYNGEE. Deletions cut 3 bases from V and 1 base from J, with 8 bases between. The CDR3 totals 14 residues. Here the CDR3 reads CASSAGGAKNIQYF. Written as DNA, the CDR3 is TGTGCCAGCAGCGCGGGGGGCGCCAAAAACATTCAGTACTTC. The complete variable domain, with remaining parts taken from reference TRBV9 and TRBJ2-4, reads DSGVTQTPKHLITATGQRVTLRCSPRSGDLSVYWYQQSLDQGLQFLIQYYNGEERAKGNILERFSAQQFPDLHSELNLSSLELGDSALYFCASSAGGAKNIQYFGAGTRLSVL.

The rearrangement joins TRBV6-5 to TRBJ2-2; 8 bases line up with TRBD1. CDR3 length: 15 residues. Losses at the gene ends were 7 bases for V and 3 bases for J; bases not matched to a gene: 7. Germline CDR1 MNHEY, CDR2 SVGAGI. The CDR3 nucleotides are TGTGCCAGCATTCCGACAGGGGATTACACCGGGGAGCTGTTTTTT. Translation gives CASIPTGDYTGELFF.

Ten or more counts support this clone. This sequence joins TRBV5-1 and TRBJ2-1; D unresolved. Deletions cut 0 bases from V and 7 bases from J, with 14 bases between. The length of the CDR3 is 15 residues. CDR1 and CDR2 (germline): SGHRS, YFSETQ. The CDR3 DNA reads TGCGCCAGCAGCTTGGATGGCAGTTTATCTAATGAGCAGTTCTTC. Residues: CASSLDGSLSNEQFF.

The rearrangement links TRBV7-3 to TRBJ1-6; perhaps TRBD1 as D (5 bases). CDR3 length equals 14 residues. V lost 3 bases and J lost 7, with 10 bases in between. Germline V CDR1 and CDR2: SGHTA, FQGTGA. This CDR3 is CASSFGGNNSPLHF. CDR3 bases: TGTGCCAGCAGCTTTGGGGGGAACAATTCACCCCTCCACTTT.